Below, 5 T cell receptor beta chains from the same sample are listed, as sequenced in a study of blood T cell repertoires in COVID-19. The assay was immunoSEQ multiplex PCR, and TCRdb's table has in-frame clones only and misses some. Of under 150,000 clones detected, around four fifths appear once; the ten largest clones hold roughly 2.9%. Material: peripheral blood. The receptors derive from a woman aged 40 to 50 with active or convalescent COVID-19.

The V call is TRBV5-5, the J call TRBJ2-2; 9 nucleotides line up with TRBD2. Germline V gene data show CDR1 as SGHKS and CDR2 as YYEKEE (reference sequence). Unmatched junction bases numbered 6, after V lost 0 bases and J lost 3 bases. This CDR3 has 17 residues. The CDR3 sequence is CASSLVIAGADTGELFF. The DNA for the CDR3 is TGTGCCAGCAGCTTGGTAATAGCGGGAGCCGACACCGGGGAGCTGTTTTTT.

This chain links TRBV3-1 (or the pseudogene TRBV3-2) with TRBJ1-1; maybe TRBD1 (5 bases). The CDR3 is made up of 13 amino acids. Germline-derived CDR1 and CDR2 are LGHDT and YNNKEL (reference sequence). The V end was cut by 0 bases, the J end by 13 bases, with 15 bases between. CDR3 DNA sequence: TGTGCCAGCAGCCAAGACGTCAGGGCGGTAGTTTTCTTT. This translates into CASSQDVRAVVFF.

The rearrangement joins TRBV5-1 to TRBJ1-4; TRBD1 matches 9 bases. Looked up from germline, CDR1 is SGHRS and CDR2 is YFSETQ. V shed 4 bases and J 7 bases; nucleotides not matched to a gene: 5. The CDR3 runs to 14 residues. Written as DNA, the CDR3 is TGCGCCAGCAGCCCCGGGACAGGGATTGAAAAACTGTTTTTT. Translated: CASSPGTGIEKLFF.

In its sample, this clone was seen once. This rearrangement joins TRBV9 to TRBJ2-3, with D tentatively TRBD1 (6 bases). Germline V gives CDR1 SGDLS, CDR2 YYNGEE. The CDR3 is made up of 14 amino acids. V gave up 2 bases and J gave up 2 bases, with 9 bases separating them. The CDR3: CASSVRTDTDTQYF. DNA of the CDR3: TGTGCCAGCAGCGTCCGGACAGACACAGATACGCAGTATTTT.

The CDR3 coding sequence is TGCGCCAGCAGCGGGGGGGCGGTGGATGAAAAACTGTTTTTT. This gives the protein CASSGGAVDEKLFF. The chain joins TRBV4-3 to TRBJ1-4, with a possible D match to TRBD1 (6 bases). The CDR3 has 14 amino acids. Germline values: CDR1 LGHNA, CDR2 YSLEER. V lost 5 bases to trimming and J lost 6 bases, with 13 bases between them.